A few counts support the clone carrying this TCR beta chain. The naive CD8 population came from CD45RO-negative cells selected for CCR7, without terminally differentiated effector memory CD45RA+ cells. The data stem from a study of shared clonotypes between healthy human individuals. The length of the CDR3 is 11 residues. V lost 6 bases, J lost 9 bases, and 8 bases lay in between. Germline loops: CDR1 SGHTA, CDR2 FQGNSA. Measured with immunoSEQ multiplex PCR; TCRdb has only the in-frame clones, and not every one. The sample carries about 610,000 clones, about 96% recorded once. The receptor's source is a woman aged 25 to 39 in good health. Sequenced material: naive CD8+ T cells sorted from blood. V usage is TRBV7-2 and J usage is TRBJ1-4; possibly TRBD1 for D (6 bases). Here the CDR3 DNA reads TGTGCCAGCAGACAGGGCCAAAAACTGTTTTTT. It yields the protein CASRQGQKLFF.